These 2 T cell receptor beta chains share one sample of origin, sequenced in a study of Ad26.COV2.S vaccination and SARS-CoV-2 variants. Profiled with immunoSEQ multiplex PCR; TCRdb holds only in-frame clones, not every one. The sample shows almost 400,000 clones, approximately 89% of them seen only once. Treatment reported: approximately 18 received Ad26.COV2.S at low or high dose, single or two shots; 5 received placebo; per-sample allocation not given. The investigators took samples on day 63 after the first vaccine or placebo injection. Sequencing used peripheral blood, obtained in a trial of Ad26.COV2.S vaccine versus placebo. The receptor set was obtained from a person between 18 and 60 years old who received the Ad26.COV2.S COVID-19 vaccine or a placebo.

This chain links TRBV28 with TRBJ1-2, with D possibly matching TRBD1 (5 bases). Germline CDR1 is MDHEN and CDR2 is SYDVKM. V gave up 8 bases and J gave up 4 bases, with 11 bases separating them. There are 12 residues in the CDR3. CDR3 bases: TGTGCCAGCGCCGCGGGGGGCTATGGCTACACCTTC. Protein: CASAAGGYGYTF.

The chain couples TRBV15 to TRBJ2-3, with D possibly being TRBD2 (6 bases). The CDR3 consists of 15 residues. Germline V CDR1 and CDR2: LNHNV, YYDKDF (reference sequence). V was shortened by 6 bases and J by 1 base, with 14 bases between the two germline ends. CDR3 sequence reads: CATRGGGAGTDTQYF. Written as DNA, the CDR3 is TGTGCCACCAGGGGGGGTGGGGCCGGCACAGATACGCAGTATTTT.